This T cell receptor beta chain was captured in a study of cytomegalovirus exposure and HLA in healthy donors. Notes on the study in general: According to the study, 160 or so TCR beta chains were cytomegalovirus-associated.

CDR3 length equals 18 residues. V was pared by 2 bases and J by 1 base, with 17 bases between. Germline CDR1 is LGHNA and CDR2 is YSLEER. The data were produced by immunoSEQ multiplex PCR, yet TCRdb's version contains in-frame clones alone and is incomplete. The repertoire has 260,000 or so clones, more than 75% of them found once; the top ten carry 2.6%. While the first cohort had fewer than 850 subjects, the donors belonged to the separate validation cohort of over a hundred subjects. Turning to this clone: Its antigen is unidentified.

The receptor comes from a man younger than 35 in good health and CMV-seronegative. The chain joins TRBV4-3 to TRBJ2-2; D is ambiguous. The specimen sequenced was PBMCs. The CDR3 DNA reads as TGCGCCAGCAGCCAACCACAAATGGCGGCCAGGAACACCGGGGAGCTGTTTTTT. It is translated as CASSQPQMAARNTGELFF.